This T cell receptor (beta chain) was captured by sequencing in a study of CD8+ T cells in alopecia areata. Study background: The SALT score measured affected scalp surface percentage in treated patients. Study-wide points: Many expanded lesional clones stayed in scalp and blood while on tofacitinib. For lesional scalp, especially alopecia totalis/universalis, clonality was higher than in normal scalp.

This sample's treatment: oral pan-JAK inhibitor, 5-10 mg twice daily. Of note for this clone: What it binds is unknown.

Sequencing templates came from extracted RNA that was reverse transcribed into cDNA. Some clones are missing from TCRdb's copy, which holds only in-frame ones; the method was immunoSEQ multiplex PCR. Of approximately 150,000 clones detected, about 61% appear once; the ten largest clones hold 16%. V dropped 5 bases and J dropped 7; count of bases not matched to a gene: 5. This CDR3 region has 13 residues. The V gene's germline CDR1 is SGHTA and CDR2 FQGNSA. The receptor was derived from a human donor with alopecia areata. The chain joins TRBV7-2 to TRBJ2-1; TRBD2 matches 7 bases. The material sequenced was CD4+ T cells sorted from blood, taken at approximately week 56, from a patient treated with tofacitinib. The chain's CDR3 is CASSRRGYNEQFF. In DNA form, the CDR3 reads TGTGCCAGCAGCCGGCGGGGGTATAATGAGCAGTTCTTC. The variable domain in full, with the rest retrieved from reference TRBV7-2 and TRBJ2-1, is GAGVSQSPSNKVTEKGKDVELRCDPISGHTALYWYRQSLGQGLEFLIYFQGNSAPDKSGLPSDRFSAERTGGSVSTLTIQRTQQEDSAVYLCASSRRGYNEQFFGPGTRLTVL.